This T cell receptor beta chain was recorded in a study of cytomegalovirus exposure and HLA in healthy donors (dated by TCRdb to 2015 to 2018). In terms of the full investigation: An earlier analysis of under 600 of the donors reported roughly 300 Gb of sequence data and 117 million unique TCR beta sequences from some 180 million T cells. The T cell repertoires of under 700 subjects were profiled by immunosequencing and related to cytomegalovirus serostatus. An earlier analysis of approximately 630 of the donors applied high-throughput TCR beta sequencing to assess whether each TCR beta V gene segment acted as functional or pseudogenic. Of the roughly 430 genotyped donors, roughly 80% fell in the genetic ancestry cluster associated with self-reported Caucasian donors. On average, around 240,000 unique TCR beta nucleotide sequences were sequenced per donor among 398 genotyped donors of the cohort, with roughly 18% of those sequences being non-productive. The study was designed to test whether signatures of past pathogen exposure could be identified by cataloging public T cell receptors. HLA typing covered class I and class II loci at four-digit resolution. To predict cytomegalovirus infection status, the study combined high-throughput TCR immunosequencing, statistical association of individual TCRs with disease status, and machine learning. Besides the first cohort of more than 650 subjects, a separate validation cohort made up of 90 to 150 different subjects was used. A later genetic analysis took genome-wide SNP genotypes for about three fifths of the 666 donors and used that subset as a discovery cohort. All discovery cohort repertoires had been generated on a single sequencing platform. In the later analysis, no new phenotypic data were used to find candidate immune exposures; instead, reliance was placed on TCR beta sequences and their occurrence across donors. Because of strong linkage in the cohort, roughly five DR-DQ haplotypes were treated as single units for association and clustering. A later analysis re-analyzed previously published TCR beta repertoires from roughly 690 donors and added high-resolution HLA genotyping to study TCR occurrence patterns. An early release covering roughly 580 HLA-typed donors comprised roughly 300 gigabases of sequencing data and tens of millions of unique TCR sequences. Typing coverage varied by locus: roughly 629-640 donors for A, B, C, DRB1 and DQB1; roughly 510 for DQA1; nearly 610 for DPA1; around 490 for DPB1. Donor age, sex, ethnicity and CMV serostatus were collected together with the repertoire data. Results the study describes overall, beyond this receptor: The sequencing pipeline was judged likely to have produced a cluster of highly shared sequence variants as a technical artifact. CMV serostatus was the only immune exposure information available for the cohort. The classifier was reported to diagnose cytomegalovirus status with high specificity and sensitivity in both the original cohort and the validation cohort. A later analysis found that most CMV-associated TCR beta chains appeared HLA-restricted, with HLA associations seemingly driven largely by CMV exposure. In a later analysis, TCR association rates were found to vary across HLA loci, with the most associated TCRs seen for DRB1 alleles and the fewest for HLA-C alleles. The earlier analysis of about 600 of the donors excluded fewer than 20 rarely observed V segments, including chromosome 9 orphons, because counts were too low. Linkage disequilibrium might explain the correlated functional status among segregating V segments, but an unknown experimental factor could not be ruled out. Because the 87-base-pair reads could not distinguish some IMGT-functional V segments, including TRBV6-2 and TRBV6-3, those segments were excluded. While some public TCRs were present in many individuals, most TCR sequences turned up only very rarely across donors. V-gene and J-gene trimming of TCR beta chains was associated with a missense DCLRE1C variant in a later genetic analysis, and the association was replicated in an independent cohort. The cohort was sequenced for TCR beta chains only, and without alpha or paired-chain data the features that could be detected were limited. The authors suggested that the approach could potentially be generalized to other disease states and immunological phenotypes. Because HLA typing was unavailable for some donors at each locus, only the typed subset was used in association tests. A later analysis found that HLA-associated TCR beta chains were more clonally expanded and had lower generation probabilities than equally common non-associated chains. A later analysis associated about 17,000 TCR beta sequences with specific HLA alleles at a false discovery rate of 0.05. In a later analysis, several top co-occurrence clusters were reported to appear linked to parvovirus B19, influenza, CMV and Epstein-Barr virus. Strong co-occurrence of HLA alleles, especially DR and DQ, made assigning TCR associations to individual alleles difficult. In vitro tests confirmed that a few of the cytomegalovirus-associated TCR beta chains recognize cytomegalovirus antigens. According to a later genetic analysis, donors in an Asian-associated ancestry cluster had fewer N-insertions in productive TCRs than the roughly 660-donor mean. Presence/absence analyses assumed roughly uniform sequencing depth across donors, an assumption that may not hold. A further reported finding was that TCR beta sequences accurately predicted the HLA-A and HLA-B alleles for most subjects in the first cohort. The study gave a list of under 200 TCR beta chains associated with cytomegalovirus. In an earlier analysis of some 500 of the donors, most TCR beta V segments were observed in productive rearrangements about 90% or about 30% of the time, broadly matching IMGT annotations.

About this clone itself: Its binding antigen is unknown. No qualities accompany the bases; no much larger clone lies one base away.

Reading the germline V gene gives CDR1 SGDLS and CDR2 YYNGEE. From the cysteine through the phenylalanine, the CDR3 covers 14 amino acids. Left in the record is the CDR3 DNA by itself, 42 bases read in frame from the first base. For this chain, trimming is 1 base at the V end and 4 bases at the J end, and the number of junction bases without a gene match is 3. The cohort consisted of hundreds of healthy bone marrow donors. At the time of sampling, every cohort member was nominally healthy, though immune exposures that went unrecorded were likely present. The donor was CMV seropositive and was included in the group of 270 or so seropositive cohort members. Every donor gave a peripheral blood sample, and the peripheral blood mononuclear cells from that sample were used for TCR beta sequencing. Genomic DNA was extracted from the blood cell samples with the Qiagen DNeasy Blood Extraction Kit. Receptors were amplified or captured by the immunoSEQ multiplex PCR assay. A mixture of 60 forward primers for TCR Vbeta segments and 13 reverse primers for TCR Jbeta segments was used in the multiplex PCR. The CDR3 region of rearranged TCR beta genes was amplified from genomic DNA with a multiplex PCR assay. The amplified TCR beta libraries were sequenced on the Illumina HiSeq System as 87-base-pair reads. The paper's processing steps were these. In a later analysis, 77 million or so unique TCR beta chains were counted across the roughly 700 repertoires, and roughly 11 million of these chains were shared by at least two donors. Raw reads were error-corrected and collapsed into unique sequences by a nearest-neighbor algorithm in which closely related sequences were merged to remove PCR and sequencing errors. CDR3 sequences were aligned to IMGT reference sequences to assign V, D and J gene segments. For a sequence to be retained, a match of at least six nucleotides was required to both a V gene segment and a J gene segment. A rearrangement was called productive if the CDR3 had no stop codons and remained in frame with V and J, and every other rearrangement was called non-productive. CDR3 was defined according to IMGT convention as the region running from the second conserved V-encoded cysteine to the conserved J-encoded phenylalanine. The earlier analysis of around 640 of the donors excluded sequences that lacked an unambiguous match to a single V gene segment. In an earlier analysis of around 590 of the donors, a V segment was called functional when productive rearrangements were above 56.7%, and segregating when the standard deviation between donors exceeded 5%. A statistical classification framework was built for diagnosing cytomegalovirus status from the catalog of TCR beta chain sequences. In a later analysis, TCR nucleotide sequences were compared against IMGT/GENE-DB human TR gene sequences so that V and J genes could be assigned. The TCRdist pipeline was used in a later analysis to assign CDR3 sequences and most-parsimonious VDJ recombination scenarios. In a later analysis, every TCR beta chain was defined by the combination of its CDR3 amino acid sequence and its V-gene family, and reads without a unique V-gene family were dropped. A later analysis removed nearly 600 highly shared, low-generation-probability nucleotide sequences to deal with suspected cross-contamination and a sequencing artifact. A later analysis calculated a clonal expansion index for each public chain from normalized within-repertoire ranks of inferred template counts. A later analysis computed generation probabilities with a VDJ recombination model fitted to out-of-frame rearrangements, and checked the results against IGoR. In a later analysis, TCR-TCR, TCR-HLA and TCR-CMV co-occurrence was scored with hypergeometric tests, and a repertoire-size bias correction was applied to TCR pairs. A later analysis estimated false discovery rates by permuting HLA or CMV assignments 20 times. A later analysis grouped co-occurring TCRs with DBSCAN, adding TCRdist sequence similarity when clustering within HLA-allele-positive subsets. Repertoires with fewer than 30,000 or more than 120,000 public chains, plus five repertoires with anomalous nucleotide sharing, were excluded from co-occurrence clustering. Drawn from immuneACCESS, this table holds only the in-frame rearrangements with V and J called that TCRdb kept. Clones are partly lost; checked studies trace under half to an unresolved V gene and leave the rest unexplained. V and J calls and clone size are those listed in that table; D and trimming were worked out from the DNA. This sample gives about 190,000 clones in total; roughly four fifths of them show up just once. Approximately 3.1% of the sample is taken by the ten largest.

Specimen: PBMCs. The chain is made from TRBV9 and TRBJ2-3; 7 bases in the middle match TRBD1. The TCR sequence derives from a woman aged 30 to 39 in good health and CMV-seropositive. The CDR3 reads CASSVRQGADTQYF. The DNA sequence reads TGTGCCAGCAGCGTAAGACAGGGCGCAGATACGCAGTATTTT.